This entry lists 25 T cell receptor beta chains sequenced from one sample in a study of blood T cells in healthy people across ages (dated by TCRdb to between 2014 and 2017). The library was obtained by 5' RACE. The run used an Illumina HiSeq 2500. A second PCR of roughly 7 to 11 cycles was performed with a sample-barcoded 5' primer and a J-beta primer mix. TCRdb took the public reads, trimmed them with fastp at Q25, ran MiXCR for clone calling and kept in-frame beta chains. Rows merge per CDR3 protein into single entries with the most common DNA and genes. The sample contains more than 500,000 distinct CDR3 sequences, about 27% of them found a single time. 3% to 4.5% of the sample lies in the top ten. These data were also filed under a second study, of T cells of mothers and their children.

The sample was blood. All receptors come from a boy younger than 10 in good health.

This rearrangement joins TRBV27 to TRBJ2-3; D may correspond to TRBD1 or TRBD2 (5 bases each). Trimming stripped 7 bases from V and 3 bases from J, with 14 bases between. This CDR3 contains 14 residues. Germline lookup yields CDR1 MNHEY and CDR2 SMNVEV (reference sequence). This CDR3 is CASKKDGGTDTQYF. In DNA form, the CDR3 reads TGTGCCAGCAAAAAGGATGGGGGTACAGATACGCAGTATTTT.

This clonotype occurred a few times. The CDR3 DNA is TGTGCCAGCAGCGGGAGAGCGGGAGGGGTGGAGACCCAGTACTTC. It encodes CASSGRAGGVETQYF. The chain has TRBV9 and TRBJ2-5, with 10 bases fitting TRBD2. J gave up 5 bases and V 3 bases, and 7 bases lay outside the gene matches. The germline gives CDR1 SGDLS, CDR2 YYNGEE. The CDR3 is 15 residues long.

This clonotype turned up a few times. The CDR3: CASRWVAGMNTEAFF. The CDR3, as DNA: TGTGCCAGTAGGTGGGTGGCGGGGATGAACACTGAAGCTTTCTTT. This rearrangement joins TRBV19 to TRBJ1-1; D is ambiguous. V was shortened by 6 bases and J by 0 bases, with 14 bases between the two germline ends. The CDR3 runs to 15 residues. From germline, CDR1 is LNHDA and CDR2 SQIVND (reference sequence).

This clonotype has only a few counts. The chain recombines TRBV29-1 with TRBJ1-1, with TRBD1 matching 10 bases. The CDR3 runs 16 residues. Germline V gene lookup returns CDR1 SQVTM and CDR2 ANQGSEA. V gave up 6 bases and J gave up 4 bases; unmatched junction bases: 14. CDR3 amino acids: CSVLTRDRGAVTEAFF. The CDR3 DNA is TGCAGCGTACTCACCCGGGACAGGGGTGCGGTCACTGAAGCTTTCTTT.

The J gene is TRBJ2-7, the V gene TRBV3-1; no clear D. Trimming left V 1 base short and J 5 bases short, with 9 bases between. The CDR3 sequence is 13 residues long. CDR1 and CDR2 (germline): LGHDT, YNNKEL (reference sequence). The CDR3 coding sequence is TGTGCCAGCAGCCAAGCCCAGACACACGAGCAGTACTTC. Translating gives CASSQAQTHEQYF.

This chain uses TRBV10-3 with TRBJ2-1; the match to TRBD2 covers 15 bases. The length of the CDR3 is 14 residues. V was clipped by 10 bases and J by 7 bases; unmatched bases: 5. Per the germline V gene, CDR1 is ENHRY and CDR2 is SYGVKD. The CDR3 loop is CASGLAGGDNEQFF. The CDR3 DNA sequence: TGTGCCAGCGGACTAGCGGGAGGGGATAATGAGCAGTTCTTC.

This clonotype was counted once. The chain has TRBV20-1 and TRBJ2-3; weak D call: TRBD2 (7 bases). The CDR3 contains 19 residues. V lost 2 bases to trimming and J lost 5 bases, with 29 bases between them. CDR1 and CDR2 (germline): DFQATT, SNEGSKA (reference sequence). CDR3 DNA sequence: TGCAGTGCTAGATTCGGGGGCGGGGGAAATTATAAGTCAAGAGATACGCAGTATTTT. Its translation: CSARFGGGGNYKSRDTQYF.

This clonotype has more than one count but fewer than ten. This rearrangement joins TRBV20-1 to TRBJ2-1; D is ambiguous. V lost 0 bases to trimming and J lost 6 bases, with 3 bases between them. Germline CDR1 reads DFQATT; CDR2 reads SNEGSKA (reference sequence). CDR3 length: 11 amino acids. CDR3 amino acids: CSARDLNEQFF. The CDR3 DNA reads as TGCAGTGCTAGAGACCTCAATGAGCAGTTCTTC.

This clonotype was picked up a small number of times. V and J are TRBV6-2 or TRBV6-3 and TRBJ2-3; D is unclear. V was cut by 8 bases and J by 3 bases, with 18 bases left in between. The CDR3 has 15 residues. CDR1 is MNHEY and CDR2 is SVGEGT in the germline V gene. In DNA form, the CDR3 reads TGTGCCAGCGGTTCTAGTAGCCGCAGAACAGATACGCAGTATTTT. It yields the protein CASGSSSRRTDTQYF.

V is TRBV9 and J is TRBJ1-1, with D tentatively TRBD1 (6 bases). Germline CDR1 and CDR2: SGDLS and YYNGEE. Trimming took off 4 bases at V and 1 base at J, with 14 bases between the two ends. The CDR3 covers 15 residues. In DNA form, the CDR3 reads TGTGCCAGCAGCCTTGGACAGCCCGGGAACACTGAAGCTTTCTTT. This encodes CASSLGQPGNTEAFF.

The chain joins TRBV5-6 to TRBJ2-1; D gene uncertain. The CDR3 sequence is 11 residues long. Trimming pared 2 bases from V and 10 bases from J, leaving 7 bases between. Germline V gene sequence: CDR1 SGHDT, CDR2 YYEEEE. CDR3 residues: CASSFRREQFF. The CDR3 DNA is TGTGCCAGCAGCTTTAGAAGGGAGCAGTTCTTC.

The sample holds a few counts of this clonotype. This chain uses TRBV4-1 with TRBJ2-5; D is undetermined. From germline, CDR1 is MGHRA and CDR2 YSYEKL. Trimming pared 4 bases from V and 1 base from J, leaving 13 bases between. The CDR3 runs 15 residues. The CDR3 bases are TGCGCCAGCAGCCCAATAGTAGGATTCCAAGAGACCCAGTACTTC. Its protein is CASSPIVGFQETQYF.

The chain employs TRBV20-1 and TRBJ2-3, with 8 bases aligning to TRBD2. Germline CDR1 DFQATT, CDR2 SNEGSKA (reference sequence). The CDR3 has 13 amino acids. J was trimmed by 5 bases and V by 6 bases; bases with no gene match: 7. The CDR3 sequence is CSAQSGGGDTQYF. For the CDR3, the DNA is TGCAGTGCCCAATCCGGGGGGGGAGATACGCAGTATTTT.

This clonotype has just a few counts. The rearrangement joins TRBV6-5 to TRBJ2-2, with D possibly matching TRBD2 (6 bases). Germline-derived CDR1 and CDR2 are MNHEY and SVGAGI. The CDR3 is 16 residues long. V lost 2 bases and J lost 6, with 16 bases in between. The CDR3 loop is CASSYGGRGGPGELFF. CDR3 DNA: TGTGCCAGCAGTTACGGTGGACGGGGAGGCCCCGGGGAGCTGTTTTTT.

This clonotype was seen only a few times. This chain uses TRBV12-3 or TRBV12-4 with TRBJ2-6; D uncertain. The CDR3 has 12 residues. V shed 8 bases and J shed 3 bases, with 5 bases lying between them. CDR3 region: CASFSGANVLTF. The CDR3, as DNA: TGTGCCAGCTTCAGTGGGGCCAACGTCCTGACTTTC.

This clonotype was observed a handful of times. The chain carries TRBV6-1 and TRBJ2-3; D unclear. V dropped 3 bases and J dropped 2 bases, with 15 bases sitting between them. The CDR3 runs to 16 residues. CDR1 MNHNS and CDR2 SASEGT come from the germline V gene. In DNA form, the CDR3 reads TGTGCCAGCAGTGATTCCGGGCTCTCTCTCACAGATACGCAGTATTTT. Translated, it gives CASSDSGLSLTDTQYF.

This clonotype was seen only once. The chain couples TRBV7-3 to TRBJ1-1; D remains ambiguous. Germline assignment: CDR1 SGHTA and CDR2 FQGTGA. Trimming stripped 1 base from V and 0 bases from J, with 6 bases between. The CDR3 is 14 residues long. The CDR3 spells CASSLNGMNTEAFF. The DNA of the CDR3 is TGTGCCAGCAGCTTAAACGGAATGAACACTGAAGCTTTCTTT. Full variable domain (remainder filled in from reference TRBV7-3 and TRBJ1-1): GAGVSQTPSNKVTEKGKYVELRCDPISGHTALYWYRQSLGQGPEFLIYFQGTGAADDSGLPNDRFFAVRPEGSVSTLKIQRTERGDSAVYLCASSLNGMNTEAFFGQGTRLTVV.

The chain employs TRBV30 and TRBJ2-1; 9 bases are a match to TRBD2. V shed 4 bases, J shed 1 base, and the junction held 5 bases outside the gene matches. The CDR3 is 15 residues long. The germline CDR1 and CDR2 sequences are GTSNPN and SVGIG (reference sequence). CDR3 amino acids: CAWTSGVTSYNEQFF. In DNA form, the CDR3 reads TGTGCCTGGACTAGCGGGGTAACATCCTACAATGAGCAGTTCTTC.

This clonotype was seen a handful of times. This chain links TRBV12-3 or TRBV12-4 with TRBJ2-7; the D call may be TRBD1 or TRBD2 (5 bases each). CDR3 length: 15 residues. Trimming shortened V by 4 bases and J by 0 bases, and 13 bases separated the two germline ends. CDR3 protein: CASSSSVGGSYEQYF. CDR3 DNA sequence: TGTGCCAGCAGTTCCTCCGTTGGGGGCTCCTACGAGCAGTACTTC.

CDR3 sequence reads: CASSRAPLGEDEQFF. CDR3 nucleotide sequence: TGTGCCAGCTCTAGGGCCCCCCTAGGGGAGGATGAGCAGTTCTTC. The rearrangement uses TRBV18 and TRBJ2-7, with TRBD2 as a possible D gene (6 bases). The J call is uncertain, as TRBJ2-1 better fits the DNA end. This CDR3 region has 15 residues. CDR1 is KGHSH and CDR2 is LQKENI in the germline V gene.

Of note for this clonotype: No conserved phenylalanine or tryptophan is present at the end of the CDR3, so a read error is the likely explanation. The CDR3 sequence: CAIRGTSGVGNEQFL. For the CDR3, the DNA is TGTGCCATCAGGGGGACTAGCGGGGTTGGGAATGAGCAGTTCCTC. The chain has TRBV10-3 and TRBJ2-1; 13 nucleotides align to TRBD2. Germline V gene lookup returns CDR1 ENHRY and CDR2 SYGVKD. J lost 7 bases, V lost 6 bases, and 6 bases had no gene match. The CDR3 length is 15 residues.

This clonotype has a handful of counts. The chain is built from TRBV7-6 and TRBJ2-5, with 12 nucleotides matching TRBD2. The last part of the DNA fits TRBJ2-7 better; the J call may be wrong. This CDR3 contains 15 residues. Per the germline V gene, CDR1 is SGHVS and CDR2 is FNYEAQ. DNA of the CDR3: TGTGCCAGCAGCCCCACTAGCGGGAGGACCTGCGAGCAGTACTTC. It codes for CASSPTSGRTCEQYF.

This clonotype was observed a few times. An end of the junction does not agree with germline; a read error may underlie this. The chain has TRBV7-9 and TRBJ1-4, with a tentative D call TRBD1 (5 bases). Germline V gene lookup returns CDR1 SEHNR and CDR2 FQNEAQ (reference sequence). This CDR3 has 15 residues. This CDR3 reads CASNLAGTNAEKLFF. DNA of the CDR3: TGTGCCAGCAACTTAGCTGGGACGAATGCCGAAAAACTGTTTTTT. Together with reference TRBV7-9 and TRBJ1-4, the CDR3 gives the full variable domain: DTGVSQNPRHKITKRGQNVTFRCDPISEHNRLYWYRQTLGQGPEFLTYFQNEAQLEKSRLLSDRFSAERPKGSFSTLEIQRTEQGDSAMYLCASNLAGTNAEKLFFGSGTQLSVL.

In its sample, this clonotype was seen a few times. This chain joins TRBV12-3 or TRBV12-4 and TRBJ2-2; D is perhaps TRBD1 (6 bases). The CDR3 totals 16 residues. V lost 0 bases, J lost 3 bases, and 11 bases lay in between. The CDR3 region has the DNA TGTGCCAGCAGTTTAGCGGCGACAGGAGACACCGGGGAGCTGTTTTTT. It codes for CASSLAATGDTGELFF.

The gene calls are TRBV25-1 and TRBJ2-4, with 8 positions matching TRBD2. The ends lost 1 base at V and 5 bases at J; junction bases unmatched: 7. The germline V gene has CDR1 MGHDK and CDR2 SYGVNS. The CDR3 loop spans 16 amino acids. CDR3 in amino acids: CASSESGTSGQNIQYF. CDR3 DNA: TGTGCCAGCAGTGAATCTGGGACTAGTGGCCAAAACATTCAGTACTTC.